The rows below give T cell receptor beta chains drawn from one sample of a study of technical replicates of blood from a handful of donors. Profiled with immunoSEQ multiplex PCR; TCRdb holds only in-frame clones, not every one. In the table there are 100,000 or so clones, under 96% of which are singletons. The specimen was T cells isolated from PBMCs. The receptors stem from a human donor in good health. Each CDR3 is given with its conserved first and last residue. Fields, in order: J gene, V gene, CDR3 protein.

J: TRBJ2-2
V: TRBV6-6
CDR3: CASSYPTGSNTGELFF

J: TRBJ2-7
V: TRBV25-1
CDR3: CARIPIFSGGWSYEQYF

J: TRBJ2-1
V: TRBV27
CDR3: CASSLTGNEQFF

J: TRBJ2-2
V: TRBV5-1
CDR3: CASSRTGGHGELFF

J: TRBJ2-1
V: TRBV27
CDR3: CASSWGGGTYNEQFF

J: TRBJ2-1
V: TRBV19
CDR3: CASSIDRGLVNEQFF

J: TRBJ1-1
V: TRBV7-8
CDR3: CASSLAQGLNTEAFF

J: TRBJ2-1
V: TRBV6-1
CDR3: CASTRTTEHGEQFF

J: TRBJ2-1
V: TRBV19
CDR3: CASKKTGQGWAEQFF

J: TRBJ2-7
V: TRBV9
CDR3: CASSAAEGLADSYEQYF

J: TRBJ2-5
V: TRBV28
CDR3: CASSLGTGVQETQYF

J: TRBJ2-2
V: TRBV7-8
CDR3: CASSLVGFGELKGELFF

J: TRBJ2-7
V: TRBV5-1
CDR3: CASRGGRDYEQYF

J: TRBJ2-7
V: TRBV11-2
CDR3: CASSFWFGRDSGYEQYF